This T cell receptor (beta chain) was obtained from a study of cytomegalovirus exposure and HLA in healthy donors. Amplification used 60 Vbeta primers and 13 Jbeta primers. Profiling relied on immunoSEQ multiplex PCR, and the TCRdb table lists in-frame clones only, not all of them. The sample lists 150,000 to 170,000 clones, roughly 80% occurring once. The CDR3 has 14 amino acids. CDR1 and CDR2 from the germline V gene are SEHNR and FQNEAQ (reference sequence). Trimming cost V 3 bases and J 6 bases, with 9 bases left between them. The J gene is TRBJ1-6, the V gene TRBV7-9; D is unclear. The source is a man aged 30-40 years in good health and CMV-seropositive. The source material was PBMCs. DNA for the CDR3: TGTGCCAGCAGCTTTGGGCAGGCTAATTCACCCCTCCACTTT. It encodes CASSFGQANSPLHF.